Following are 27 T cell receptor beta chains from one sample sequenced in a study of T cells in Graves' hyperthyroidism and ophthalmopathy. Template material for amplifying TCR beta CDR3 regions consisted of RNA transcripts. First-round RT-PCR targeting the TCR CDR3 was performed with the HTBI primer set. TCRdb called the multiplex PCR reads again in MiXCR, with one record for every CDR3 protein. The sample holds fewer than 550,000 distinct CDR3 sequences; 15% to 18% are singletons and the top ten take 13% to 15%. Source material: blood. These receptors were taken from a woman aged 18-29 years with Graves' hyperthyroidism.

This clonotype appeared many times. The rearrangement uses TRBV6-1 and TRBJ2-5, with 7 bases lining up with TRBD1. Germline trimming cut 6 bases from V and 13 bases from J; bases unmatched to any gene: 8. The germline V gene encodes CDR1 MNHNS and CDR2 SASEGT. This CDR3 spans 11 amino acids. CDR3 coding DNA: TGTGCCAGCAGCCCCGGGACAGTCCCGTACTTC. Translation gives CASSPGTVPYF.

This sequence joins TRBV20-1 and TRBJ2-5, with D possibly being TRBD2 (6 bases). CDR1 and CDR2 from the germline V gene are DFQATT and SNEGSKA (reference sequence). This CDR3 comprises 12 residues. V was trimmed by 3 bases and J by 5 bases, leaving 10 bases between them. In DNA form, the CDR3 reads TGCAGTGCTAGGGGGGGTGGGGAGACCCAGTACTTC. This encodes CSARGGGETQYF.

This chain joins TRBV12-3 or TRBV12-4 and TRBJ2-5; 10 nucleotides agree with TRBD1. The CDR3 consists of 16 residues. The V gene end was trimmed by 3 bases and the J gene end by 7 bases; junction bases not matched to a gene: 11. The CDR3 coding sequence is TGTGCCAGCAGTTTCGGGACAGGGGTCGACCGGGGGACCCAGTACTTC. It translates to CASSFGTGVDRGTQYF.

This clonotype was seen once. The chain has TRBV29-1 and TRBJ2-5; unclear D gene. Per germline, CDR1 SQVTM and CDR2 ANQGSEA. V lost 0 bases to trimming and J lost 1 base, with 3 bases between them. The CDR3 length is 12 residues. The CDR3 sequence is CSVEDRQETQYF. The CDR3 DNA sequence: TGCAGCGTTGAAGACCGCCAAGAGACCCAGTACTTC.

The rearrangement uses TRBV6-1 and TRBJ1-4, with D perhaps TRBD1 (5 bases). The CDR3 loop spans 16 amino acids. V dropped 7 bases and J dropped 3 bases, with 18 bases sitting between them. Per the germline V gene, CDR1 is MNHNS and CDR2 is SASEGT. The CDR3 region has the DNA TGTGCCAGCACCCGCGGGGGGATGACTGCTAATGAAAAACTGTTTTTT. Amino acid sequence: CASTRGGMTANEKLFF.

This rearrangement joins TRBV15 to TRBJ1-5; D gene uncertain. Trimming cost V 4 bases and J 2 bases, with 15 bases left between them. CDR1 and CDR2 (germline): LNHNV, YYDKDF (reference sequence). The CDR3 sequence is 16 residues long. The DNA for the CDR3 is TGTGCCACCAGCACCGGCCCAACGGTGGGCAATCAGCCCCAGCATTTT. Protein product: CATSTGPTVGNQPQHF.

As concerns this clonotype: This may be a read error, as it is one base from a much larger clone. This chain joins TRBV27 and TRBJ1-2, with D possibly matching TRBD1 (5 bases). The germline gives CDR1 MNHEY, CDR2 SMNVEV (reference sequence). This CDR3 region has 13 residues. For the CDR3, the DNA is TGTGCCAGCAGTCTAGGGGACGTCACAGGCTACGCCTTC. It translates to CASSLGDVTGYAF.

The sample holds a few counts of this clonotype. CDR3 residues: CASTDPRGRGNQPQHF. The DNA for the CDR3 is TGTGCCAGCACCGACCCGAGGGGGCGAGGCAATCAGCCCCAGCATTTT. This sequence joins TRBV6-1 and TRBJ1-5, with 7 bases matching TRBD1. Germline V gives CDR1 MNHNS, CDR2 SASEGT. CDR3 length: 16 residues. The V gene end was trimmed by 7 bases and the J gene end by 2 bases; junction bases not matched to a gene: 11.

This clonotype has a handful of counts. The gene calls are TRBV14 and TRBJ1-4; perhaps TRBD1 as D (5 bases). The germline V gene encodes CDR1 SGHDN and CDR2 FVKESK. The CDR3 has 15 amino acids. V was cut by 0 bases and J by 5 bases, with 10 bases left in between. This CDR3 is CASSQDSGGNEKLFF. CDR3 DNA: TGTGCCAGCAGCCAAGATAGCGGGGGGAATGAAAAACTGTTTTTT.

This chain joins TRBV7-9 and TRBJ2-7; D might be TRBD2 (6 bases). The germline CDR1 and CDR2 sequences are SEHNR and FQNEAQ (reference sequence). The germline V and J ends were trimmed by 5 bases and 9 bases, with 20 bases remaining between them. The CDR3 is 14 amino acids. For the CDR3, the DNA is TGTGCCAGCAGCCCCGCCCTATCGGAGGGCGGGCAGTACTTC. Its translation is CASSPALSEGGQYF.

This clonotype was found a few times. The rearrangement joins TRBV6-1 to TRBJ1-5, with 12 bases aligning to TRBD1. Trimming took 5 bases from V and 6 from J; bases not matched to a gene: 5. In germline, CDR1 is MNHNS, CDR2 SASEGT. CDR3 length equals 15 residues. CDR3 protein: CASSPGTGGIQPQHF. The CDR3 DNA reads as TGTGCCAGCAGTCCCGGGACAGGGGGCATTCAGCCCCAGCATTTT.

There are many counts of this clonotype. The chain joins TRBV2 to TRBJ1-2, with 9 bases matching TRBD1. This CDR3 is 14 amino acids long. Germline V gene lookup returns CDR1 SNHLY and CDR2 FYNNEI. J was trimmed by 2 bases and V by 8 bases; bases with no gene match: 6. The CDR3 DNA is TGTGCCAGCGGCAGGACAGGGGCAAACTATGGCTACACCTTC. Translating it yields CASGRTGANYGYTF.

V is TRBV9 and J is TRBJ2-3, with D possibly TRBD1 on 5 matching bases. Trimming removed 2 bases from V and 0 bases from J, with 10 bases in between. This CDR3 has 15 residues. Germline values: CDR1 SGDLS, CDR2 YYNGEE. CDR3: CASSVWGGSTDTQYF. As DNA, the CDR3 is TGTGCCAGCAGCGTTTGGGGCGGTAGCACAGATACGCAGTATTTT.

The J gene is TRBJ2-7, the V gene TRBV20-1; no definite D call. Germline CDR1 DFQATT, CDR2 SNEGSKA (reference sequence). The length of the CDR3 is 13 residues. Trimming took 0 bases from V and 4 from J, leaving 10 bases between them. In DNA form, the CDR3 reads TGCAGTGCTAGAGATCCGAAGTCGTACGAGCAGTACTTC. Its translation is CSARDPKSYEQYF.

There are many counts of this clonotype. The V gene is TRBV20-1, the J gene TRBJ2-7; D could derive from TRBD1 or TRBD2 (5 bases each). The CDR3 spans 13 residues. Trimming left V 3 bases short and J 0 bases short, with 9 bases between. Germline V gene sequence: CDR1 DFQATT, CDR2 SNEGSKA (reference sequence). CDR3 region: CSASSGASYEQYF. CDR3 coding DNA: TGCAGTGCTAGTTCCGGGGCCTCCTACGAGCAGTACTTC.

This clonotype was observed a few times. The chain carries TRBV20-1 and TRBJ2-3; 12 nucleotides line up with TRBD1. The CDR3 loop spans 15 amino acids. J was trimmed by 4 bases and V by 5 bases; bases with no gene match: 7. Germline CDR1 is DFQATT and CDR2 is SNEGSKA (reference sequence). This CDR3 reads CSAGRGQGASDTQYF. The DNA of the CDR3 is TGCAGTGCTGGGAGGGGACAGGGGGCGTCAGATACGCAGTATTTT.

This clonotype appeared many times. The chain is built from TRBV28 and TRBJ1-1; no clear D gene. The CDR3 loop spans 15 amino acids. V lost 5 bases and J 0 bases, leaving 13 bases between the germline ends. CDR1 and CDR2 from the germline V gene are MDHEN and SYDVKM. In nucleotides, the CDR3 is TGTGCCAGCAGTCCCTGGAGGTCCATGAACACTGAAGCTTTCTTT. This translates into CASSPWRSMNTEAFF.

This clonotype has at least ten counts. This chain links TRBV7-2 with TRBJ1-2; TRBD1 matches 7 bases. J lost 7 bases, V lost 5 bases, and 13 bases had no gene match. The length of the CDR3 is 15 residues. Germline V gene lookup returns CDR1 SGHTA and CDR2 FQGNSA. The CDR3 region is CASSPGWAGGSGYTF. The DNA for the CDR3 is TGTGCCAGCAGCCCAGGGTGGGCAGGGGGATCTGGCTACACCTTC.

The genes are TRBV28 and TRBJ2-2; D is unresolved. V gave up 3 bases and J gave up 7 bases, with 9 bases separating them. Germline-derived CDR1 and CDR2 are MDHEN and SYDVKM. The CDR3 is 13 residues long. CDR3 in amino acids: CASSFGNNGELFF. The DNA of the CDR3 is TGTGCCAGCAGTTTCGGTAATAACGGGGAGCTGTTTTTT.

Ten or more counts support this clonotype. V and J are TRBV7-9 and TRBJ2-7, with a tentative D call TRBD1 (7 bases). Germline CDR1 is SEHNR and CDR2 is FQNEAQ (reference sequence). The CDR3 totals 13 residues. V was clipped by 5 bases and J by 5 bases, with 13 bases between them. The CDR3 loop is CASSGQGGHEQYF. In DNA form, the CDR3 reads TGTGCCAGCAGCGGGCAGGGGGGCCACGAGCAGTACTTC.

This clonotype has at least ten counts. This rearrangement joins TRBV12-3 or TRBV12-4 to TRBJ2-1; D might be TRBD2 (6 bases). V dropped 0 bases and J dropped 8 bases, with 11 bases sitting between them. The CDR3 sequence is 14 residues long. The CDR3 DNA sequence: TGTGCCAGCAGTTTAGCGGGGGGTAGGGATGAGCAGTTCTTC. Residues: CASSLAGGRDEQFF.

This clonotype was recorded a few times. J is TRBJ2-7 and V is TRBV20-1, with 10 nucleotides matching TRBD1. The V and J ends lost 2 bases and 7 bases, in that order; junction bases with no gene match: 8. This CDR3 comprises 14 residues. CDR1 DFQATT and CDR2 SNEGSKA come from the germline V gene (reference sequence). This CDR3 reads CSARYDRGLGEQYF. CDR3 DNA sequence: TGCAGTGCTAGATACGACAGGGGGCTGGGGGAGCAGTACTTC.

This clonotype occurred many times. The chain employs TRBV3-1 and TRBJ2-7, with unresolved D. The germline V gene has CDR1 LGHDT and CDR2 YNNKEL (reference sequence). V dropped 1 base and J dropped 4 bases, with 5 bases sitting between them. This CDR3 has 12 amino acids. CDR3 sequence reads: CASSQANYEQYF. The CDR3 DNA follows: TGTGCCAGCAGCCAAGCGAATTACGAGCAGTACTTC.

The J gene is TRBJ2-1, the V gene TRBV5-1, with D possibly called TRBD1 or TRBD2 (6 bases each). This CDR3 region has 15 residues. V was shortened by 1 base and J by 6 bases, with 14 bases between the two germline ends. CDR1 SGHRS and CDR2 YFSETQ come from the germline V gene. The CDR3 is CASSLNRAGSNEQFF. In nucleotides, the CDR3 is TGCGCCAGCAGCTTGAACAGGGCGGGGAGCAATGAGCAGTTCTTC.

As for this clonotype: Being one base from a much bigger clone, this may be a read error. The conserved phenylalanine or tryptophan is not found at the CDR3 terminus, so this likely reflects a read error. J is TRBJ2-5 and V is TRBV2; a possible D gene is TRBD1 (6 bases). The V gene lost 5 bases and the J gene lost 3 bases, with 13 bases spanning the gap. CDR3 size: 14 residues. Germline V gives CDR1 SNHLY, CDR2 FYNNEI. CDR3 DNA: TGTGCCAGCAGTCCCGCTGGGGGCGAAGAGACCCAGTACCTC. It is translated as CASSPAGGEETQYL.

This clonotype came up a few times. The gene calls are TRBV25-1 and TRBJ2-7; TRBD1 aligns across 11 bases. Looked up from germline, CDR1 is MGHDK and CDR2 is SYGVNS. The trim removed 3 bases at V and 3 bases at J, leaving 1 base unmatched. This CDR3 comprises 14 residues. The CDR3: CASSEGTGGYEQYF. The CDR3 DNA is TGTGCCAGCAGTGAGGGGACAGGGGGCTACGAGCAGTACTTC.

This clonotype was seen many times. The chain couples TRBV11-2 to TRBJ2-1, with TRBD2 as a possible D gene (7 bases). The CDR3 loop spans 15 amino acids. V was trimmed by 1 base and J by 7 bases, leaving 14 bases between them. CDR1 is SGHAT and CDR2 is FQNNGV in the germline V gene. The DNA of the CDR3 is TGTGCCAGCAGCTTAGTAGGGGGGGCGGGTAATGAGCAGTTCTTC. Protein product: CASSLVGGAGNEQFF.